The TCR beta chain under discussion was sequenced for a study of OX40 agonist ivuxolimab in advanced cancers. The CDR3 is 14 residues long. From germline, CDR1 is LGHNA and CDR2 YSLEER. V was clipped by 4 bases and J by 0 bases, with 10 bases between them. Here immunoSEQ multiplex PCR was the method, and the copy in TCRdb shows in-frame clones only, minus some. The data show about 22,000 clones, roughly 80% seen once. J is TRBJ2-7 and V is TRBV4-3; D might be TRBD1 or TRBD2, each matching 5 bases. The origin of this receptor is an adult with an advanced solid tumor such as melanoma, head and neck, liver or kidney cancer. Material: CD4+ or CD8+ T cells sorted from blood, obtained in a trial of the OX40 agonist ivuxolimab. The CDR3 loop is CASSRDGYSYEQYF. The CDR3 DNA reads TGCGCCAGCAGCCGGGACGGCTACTCCTACGAGCAGTACTTC.